What follows are 7 T cell receptor beta chains derived from one specimen sequenced in a study of Ad26.COV2.S vaccination and SARS-CoV-2 variants. The treatment: roughly 19 received Ad26.COV2.S at low or high dose, single or two shots; 5 received placebo; per-sample allocation not given. On day 63 after the first injection, vaccine and placebo recipients gave samples. TCRdb's copy holds only in-frame clones and misses some; the assay was immunoSEQ multiplex PCR. The sample holds roughly 330,000 clones, around 90% seen once. Here the sequenced sample was peripheral blood, taken in a trial of Ad26.COV2.S vaccine versus placebo. The receptors here all came from a person between 18 and 59 years old who received the Ad26.COV2.S COVID-19 vaccine or a placebo.

This chain joins TRBV6-4 and TRBJ2-1, with 8 bases fitting TRBD1. This CDR3 region has 16 residues. The germline V gene has CDR1 MRHNA and CDR2 SNTAGT. V gave up 4 bases and J gave up 0 bases; unmatched junction bases: 5. For the CDR3, the DNA is TGTGCCAGCAGTGCCGAGGGGACAGGCTCCTACAATGAGCAGTTCTTC. Translation: CASSAEGTGSYNEQFF.

This clone showed up just once. The rearrangement links TRBV7-9 to TRBJ2-3; no definite D call. This CDR3 comprises 13 residues. V lost 2 bases and J lost 1, with 4 bases in between. Looked up from germline, CDR1 is SEHNR and CDR2 is FQNEAQ (reference sequence). The CDR3 spells CASSLPGTDTQYF. The CDR3 DNA is TGTGCCAGCAGCTTACCGGGCACAGATACGCAGTATTTT.

The chain links TRBV9 to TRBJ2-1; no definite D call. Per germline, CDR1 SGDLS and CDR2 YYNGEE. This CDR3 spans 14 amino acids. V lost 0 bases and J 8 bases, leaving 12 bases between the germline ends. The CDR3 DNA reads as TGTGCCAGCAGCGTAGAGGGCATGCGAGATGAGCAGTTCTTC. It specifies CASSVEGMRDEQFF.

This clone showed up just a few times. The rearrangement links TRBV21-1 to TRBJ1-3. TRBV21-1 is termed a pseudogene. The CDR3 length is 12 residues. The CDR3 sequence: CASSKGGNTIYF. As DNA, the CDR3 is TGTGCCAGCAGCAAAGGGGGAAACACCATATATTTT.

V and J are TRBV19 and TRBJ1-5; D perhaps matches TRBD1 (6 bases). The V end lost 2 bases, the J end lost 7 bases, and 15 bases lay between the germline ends. Germline values: CDR1 LNHDA, CDR2 SQIVND (reference sequence). The CDR3 has 15 residues. CDR3 loop: CASSINRDRRQPQHF. CDR3 sequence (DNA): TGTGCCAGTAGTATAAACAGGGATCGGCGGCAGCCCCAGCATTTT.

V usage is TRBV11-3 and J usage is TRBJ2-7, with 7 nucleotides matching TRBD2. V dropped 4 bases and J dropped 2; count of bases not matched to a gene: 5. The CDR3 has 14 amino acids. Germline V lookup: CDR1 SGHNT, CDR2 YENEEA. The CDR3 loop is CASSSAAGAYEQYF. CDR3 sequence (DNA): TGTGCCAGCAGCTCCGCCGCGGGGGCCTACGAGCAGTACTTC.

The CDR3, as DNA: TGTGCCAGTAGTAGACGGACAGACATGAACACTGAAGCTTTCTTT. This codes for CASSRRTDMNTEAFF. This chain joins TRBV19 and TRBJ1-1, with D perhaps matching TRBD1 (6 bases). Germline-derived CDR1 and CDR2 are LNHDA and SQIVND (reference sequence). CDR3 length: 15 residues. V lost 4 bases to trimming and J lost 0 bases, with 12 bases between them.